A selection of T cell receptor beta chains follows, all from one sample in a study of blood T cell repertoires in COVID-19. Sequenced by immunoSEQ multiplex PCR; TCRdb stores in-frame clones only, minus some. The sample yields under 15,000 clones, 73% seen once. The sample taken for sequencing was peripheral blood. Source of these receptors: a human donor in a cohort sampled during active COVID-19. CDR3s include the opening cysteine and the closing phenylalanine or tryptophan. Each record gives: CDR3 protein, CDR3 DNA, J gene, D gene, V gene, clone size. D genes are given only for firm matches. The size of a clone is reported for some rows only, either as once, few or many, or as a class for expanded clones.

CDR3aa: CAISERDSGLRNTIYF
CDR3nt: TGTGCCATCAGTGAACGGGACAGCGGGCTTAGAAACACCATATATTTT
j_gene: TRBJ1-3
d_gene: TRBD1
v_gene: TRBV10-3
abundance: -

CDR3aa: CASSFYDRVEQYF
CDR3nt: TGTGCCAGCAGCTTTTACGACAGGGTCGAGCAGTACTTC
j_gene: TRBJ2-7
d_gene: TRBD1
v_gene: TRBV7-2
abundance: -

CDR3aa: CASSLTGSNQPQHF
CDR3nt: TGTGCCAGTAGTTTGACAGGTAGCAATCAGCCCCAGCATTTT
j_gene: TRBJ1-5
d_gene: -
v_gene: TRBV19
abundance: once

CDR3aa: CASSEGRQELYF
CDR3nt: TGTGCCAGCAGTGAAGGTCGACAGGAACTCTACTTC
j_gene: TRBJ2-7
d_gene: -
v_gene: TRBV25-1
abundance: few

CDR3aa: CASSQGQAGPSSTDTQYF
CDR3nt: TGTGCCAGCAGCCAAGGACAGGCTGGCCCTTCTAGCACAGATACGCAGTATTTT
j_gene: TRBJ2-3
d_gene: TRBD1
v_gene: TRBV11-3
abundance: -

CDR3aa: CSVDSDSSYEQYF
CDR3nt: TGCAGCGTTGATAGTGACAGCTCCTACGAGCAGTACTTC
j_gene: TRBJ2-7
d_gene: -
v_gene: TRBV29-1
abundance: medium-sized

CDR3aa: CASSRPNHSPLHF
CDR3nt: TGTGCCAGCAGCCGCCCTAATCATTCACCCCTCCACTTT
j_gene: TRBJ1-6
d_gene: -
v_gene: TRBV6-2/TRBV6-3
abundance: few

CDR3aa: CASSLARTGGRTRETQYF
CDR3nt: TGCGCCAGCAGCTTGGCAAGGACAGGGGGCCGGACAAGGGAGACCCAGTACTTC
j_gene: TRBJ2-5
d_gene: TRBD1
v_gene: TRBV5-1
abundance: few

CDR3aa: CASSLARTGGNEKLFF
CDR3nt: TGTGCCAGCAGCTTAGCGCGCACAGGGGGTAATGAAAAACTGTTTTTT
j_gene: TRBJ1-4
d_gene: TRBD1
v_gene: TRBV7-9
abundance: -

CDR3aa: CAISQTGATDTQYF
CDR3nt: TGTGCCATCAGCCAGACAGGGGCGACAGATACGCAGTATTTT
j_gene: TRBJ2-3
d_gene: TRBD1
v_gene: TRBV10-3
abundance: -

CDR3aa: CASSPGTPYNSPLHF
CDR3nt: TGTGCCAGCAGCCCCGGGACACCTTATAATTCACCCCTCCACTTT
j_gene: TRBJ1-6
d_gene: -
v_gene: TRBV3-1/TRBV3-2
abundance: -